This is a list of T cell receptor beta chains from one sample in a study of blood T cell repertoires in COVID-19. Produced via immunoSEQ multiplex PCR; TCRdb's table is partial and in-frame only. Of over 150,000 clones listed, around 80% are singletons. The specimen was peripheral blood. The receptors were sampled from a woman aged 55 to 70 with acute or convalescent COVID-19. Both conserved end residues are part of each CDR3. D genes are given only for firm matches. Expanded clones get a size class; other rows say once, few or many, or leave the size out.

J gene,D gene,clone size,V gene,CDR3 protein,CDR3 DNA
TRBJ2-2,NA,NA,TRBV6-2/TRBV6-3,CASSYSNAGGRSGAGELFF,TGTGCCAGCAGTTACTCAAATGCAGGGGGGCGTTCAGGCGCCGGGGAGCTGTTTTTT
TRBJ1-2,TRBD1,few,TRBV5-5,CASSPGDSYGYTF,TGTGCCAGCAGCCCGGGGGACAGCTATGGCTACACCTTC
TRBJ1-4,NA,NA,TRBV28,CASSLAGFSNEKLFF,TGTGCCAGCAGTTTGGCAGGGTTTTCTAATGAAAAACTGTTTTTT
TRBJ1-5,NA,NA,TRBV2,CASTGDKARDTQPQHF,TGTGCCAGCACCGGGGACAAGGCTCGTGATACTCAGCCCCAGCATTTT
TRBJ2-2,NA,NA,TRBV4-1,CARRGGARSTGELFF,TGCGCCCGCAGGGGGGGGGCGAGGAGCACCGGGGAGCTGTTTTTT
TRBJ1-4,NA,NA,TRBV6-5,CASSSGGKTELFF,TGTGCCAGCAGTTCTGGGGGGAAAACAGAACTGTTTTTT
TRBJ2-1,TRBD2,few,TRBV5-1,CASSMGLAGSYVSSYNEQFF,TGCGCCAGCAGCATGGGACTAGCGGGGAGTTACGTAAGCTCCTACAATGAGCAGTTCTTC
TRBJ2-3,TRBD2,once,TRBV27,CASSLIGGGLTDTQYF,TGTGCCAGCAGTTTAATCGGCGGGGGGCTCACAGATACGCAGTATTTT
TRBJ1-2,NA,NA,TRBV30,CAWSVSFGTAVPYTF,TGTGCCTGGAGTGTGAGTTTTGGGACTGCAGTACCCTACACCTTC
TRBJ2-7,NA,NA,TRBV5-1,CASSFSSYEQYF,TGCGCCAGCAGCTTCAGCTCCTACGAGCAGTACTTC
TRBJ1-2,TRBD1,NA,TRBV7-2,CASSLGDRVNYGYTF,TGTGCCAGCAGCTTAGGGGACAGGGTCAACTATGGCTACACCTTC
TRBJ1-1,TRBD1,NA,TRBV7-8,CASSLMGQDYEAFF,TGTGCCAGCAGCTTAATGGGACAGGATTATGAAGCTTTCTTT
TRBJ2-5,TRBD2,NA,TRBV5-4,CASRHPGGQETQYF,TGTGCCAGCAGGCACCCGGGGGGCCAAGAGACCCAGTACTTC
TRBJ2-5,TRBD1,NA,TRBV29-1,CSVGGGRGAPMETQYF,TGCAGCGTTGGAGGGGGCAGGGGCGCCCCGATGGAGACCCAGTACTTC
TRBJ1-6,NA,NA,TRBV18,CASSPELNSPLHF,TGTGCCAGCTCACCGGAACTAAATTCACCCCTCCACTTT
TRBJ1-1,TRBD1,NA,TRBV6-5,CASSYGMTGGVTEAFF,TGTGCCAGCAGTTACGGGATGACAGGGGGAGTCACTGAAGCTTTCTTT
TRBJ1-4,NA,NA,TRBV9,CASSVGTARNEKLFF,TGTGCCAGCAGCGTAGGGACAGCGCGTAATGAAAAACTGTTTTTT
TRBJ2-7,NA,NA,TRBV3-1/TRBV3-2,CASSRRGPKYEQYF,TGTGCCAGCAGTCGGAGGGGGCCCAAATACGAGCAGTACTTC
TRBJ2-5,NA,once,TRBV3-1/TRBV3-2,CASSRMGGATYLYQETQYF,TGTGCCAGCAGCCGTATGGGGGGGGCCACTTATTTGTACCAAGAGACCCAGTACTTC
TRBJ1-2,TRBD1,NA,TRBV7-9,CASSDLDRGRGRGYTF,TGTGCCAGCAGCGATCTGGACAGGGGGCGAGGGCGAGGCTACACCTTC
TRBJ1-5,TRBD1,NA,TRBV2,CASREFGTGPRTGQPQHF,TGTGCCAGCAGGGAATTCGGGACAGGGCCCAGGACCGGTCAGCCCCAGCATTTT
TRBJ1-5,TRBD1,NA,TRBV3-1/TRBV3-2,CASSYGTDNQPQHF,TGTGCCAGCAGCTACGGGACAGACAATCAGCCCCAGCATTTT
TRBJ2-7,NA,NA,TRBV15,CATSREGGSYEQYF,TGTGCCACCAGCAGAGAAGGGGGTTCCTACGAGCAGTACTTC
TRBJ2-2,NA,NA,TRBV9,CASSVRQGTGELFF,TGTGCCAGCAGCGTGAGGCAGGGGACCGGGGAGCTGTTTTTT
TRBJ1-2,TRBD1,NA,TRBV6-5,CASSQTGGRLNGYTF,TGTGCCAGCAGTCAGACAGGGGGAAGGTTAAATGGCTACACCTTC
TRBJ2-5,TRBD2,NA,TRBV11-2,CASSPQRGSREGQYF,TGTGCCAGCAGCCCACAGCGGGGCAGCCGGGAAGGCCAGTACTTC
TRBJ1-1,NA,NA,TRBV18,CASSPPNREAFF,TGTGCCAGCTCACCACCGAACAGAGAAGCTTTCTTT
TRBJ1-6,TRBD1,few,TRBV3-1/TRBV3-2,CASTATGNSPLHF,TGTGCCAGCACCGCGACAGGGAATTCACCCCTCCACTTT
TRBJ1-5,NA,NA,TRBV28,CASSLIGADNSNQPQHF,TGTGCCAGCAGTTTAATAGGGGCAGACAATAGCAATCAGCCCCAGCATTTT
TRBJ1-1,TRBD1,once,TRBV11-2,CASSSQGASSTMNTEAFF,TGTGCCAGCAGCTCCCAGGGGGCAAGTAGCACCATGAACACTGAAGCTTTCTTT
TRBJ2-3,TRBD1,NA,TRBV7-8,CASSGRTGAADTQYF,TGTGCCAGCAGCGGAAGGACAGGGGCTGCAGATACGCAGTATTTT
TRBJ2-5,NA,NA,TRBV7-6,CASSPLRGYQETQYF,TGTGCCAGCAGCCCATTACGGGGGTACCAAGAGACCCAGTACTTC
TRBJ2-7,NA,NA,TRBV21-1,CASSKAPSGPTRGDEQYF,TGTGCCAGCAGCAAAGCGCCAAGCGGTCCGACCAGGGGCGACGAGCAGTACTTC
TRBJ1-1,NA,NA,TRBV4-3,CASSPRLVGGDGTEAFF,TGCGCCAGCAGCCCTCGCCTAGTGGGGGGGGACGGTACTGAAGCTTTCTTT
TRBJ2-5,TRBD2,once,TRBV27,CASSPGGKGGETQYF,TGTGCCAGCTCCCCGGGGGGTAAGGGAGGGGAGACCCAGTACTTC
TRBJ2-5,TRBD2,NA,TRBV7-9,CASSPVGGWETQYF,TGTGCCAGCAGCCCAGTGGGAGGGTGGGAGACCCAGTACTTC
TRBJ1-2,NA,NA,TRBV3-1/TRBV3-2,CASSQQLDGYTF,TGTGCCAGCAGCCAACAATTAGATGGCTACACCTTC
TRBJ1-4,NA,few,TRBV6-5,CASSYSSAQGNEKLFF,TGTGCCAGCAGTTACTCGAGCGCTCAGGGGAACGAAAAACTGTTTTTT
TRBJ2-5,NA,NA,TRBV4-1,CASSQEWPNRETQYF,TGCGCCAGCAGCCAAGAATGGCCTAACAGAGAGACCCAGTACTTC
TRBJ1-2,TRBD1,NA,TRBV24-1,CATSDRQGDGYTF,TGTGCCACCAGTGACCGACAGGGTGATGGCTACACCTTC
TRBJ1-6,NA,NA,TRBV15,CATSLILTGNSPLHF,TGTGCCACCAGCCTTATACTCACAGGGAATTCACCCCTCCACTTT
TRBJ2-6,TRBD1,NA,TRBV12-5,CASGRGQGTYGANVLTF,TGTGCTAGTGGAAGGGGACAGGGTACGTATGGGGCCAACGTCCTGACTTTC
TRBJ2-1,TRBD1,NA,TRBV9,CASSVRDRGNNEQFF,TGTGCCAGCAGCGTAAGGGACAGGGGTAACAATGAGCAGTTCTTC
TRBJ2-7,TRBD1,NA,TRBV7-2,CASSLGGTGYYEQYF,TGTGCCAGCAGCTTAGGTGGGACAGGGTACTACGAGCAGTACTTC
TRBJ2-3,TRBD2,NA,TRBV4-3,CASSQEQRGGDTDTQYF,TGCGCCAGCAGCCAAGAACAGCGGGGGGGGGACACAGATACGCAGTATTTT
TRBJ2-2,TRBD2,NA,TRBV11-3,CASSLFPGGALGGELFF,TGTGCCAGCAGCTTATTCCCCGGGGGGGCCCTTGGGGGGGAGCTGTTTTTT
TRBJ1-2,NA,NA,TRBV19,CASGTRGGFYGYTF,TGTGCCAGTGGGACGCGGGGGGGCTTCTATGGCTACACCTTC
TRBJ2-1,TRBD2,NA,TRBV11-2,CASSRTGGTSGDGEQFF,TGTGCCAGCAGCCGCACAGGTGGGACTAGCGGGGATGGTGAGCAGTTCTTC
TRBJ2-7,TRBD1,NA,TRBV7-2,CASSFRGQGANEQYF,TGTGCCAGCAGCTTCAGAGGACAGGGGGCTAACGAGCAGTACTTC
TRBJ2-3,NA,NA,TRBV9,CASSIGGADTQYF,TGTGCCAGCAGCATCGGGGGTGCAGATACGCAGTATTTT
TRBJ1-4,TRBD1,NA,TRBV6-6,CASSRLGQGNEKLFF,TGTGCCAGCAGTCGGCTGGGACAGGGTAATGAAAAACTGTTTTTT
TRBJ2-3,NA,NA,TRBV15,CATHWSGTDTQYF,TGTGCCACCCACTGGTCCGGCACAGATACGCAGTATTTT
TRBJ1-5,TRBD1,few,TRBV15,CATSTRQGDQPQHF,TGTGCCACCAGCACCCGACAGGGGGATCAGCCCCAGCATTTT
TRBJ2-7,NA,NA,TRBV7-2,CASSDIGQGSYEQYF,TGTGCCAGCAGCGATATAGGGCAGGGAAGCTACGAGCAGTACTTC
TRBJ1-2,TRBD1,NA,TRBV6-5,CASRGTALYGYTF,TGTGCCAGCAGGGGGACAGCCCTCTATGGCTACACCTTC
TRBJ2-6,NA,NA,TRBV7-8,CASNRFSGANVLTF,TGTGCCAGCAATCGGTTCTCTGGGGCCAACGTCCTGACTTTC
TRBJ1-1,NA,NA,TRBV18,CASSAIQGFDTEAFF,TGTGCCAGCTCCGCAATACAGGGATTCGACACTGAAGCTTTCTTT
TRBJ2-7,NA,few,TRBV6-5,CASCWTFSSYEQYF,TGTGCCAGCTGTTGGACTTTCAGCTCCTACGAGCAGTACTTC
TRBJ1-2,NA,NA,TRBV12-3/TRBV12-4,CASSFRYGYTF,TGTGCCAGCAGTTTCCGCTATGGCTACACCTTC